This passage covers 14 T cell receptor beta chains from one sample sequenced in a study of control samples from healthy donors and cancer patients. Clones were read by immunoSEQ multiplex PCR, and TCRdb kept only the in-frame ones, dropping some. The sample records fewer than 40,000 clones, around 93% being singletons. Material: PBMCs. The receptor source for this set is a man in his forties or fifties with colorectal cancer.

This chain uses TRBV12-5 with TRBJ2-7, with TRBD1 matching 7 bases. This CDR3 has 15 residues. V lost 1 base to trimming and J lost 2 bases; unmatched junction nucleotides: 5. Germline CDR1 LGHNT, CDR2 FRNRAP. CDR3 amino acids: CASGLGDRDTYEQYF. The CDR3 region has the DNA TGTGCTAGTGGTTTGGGTGACAGGGACACCTACGAGCAGTACTTC.

The CDR3: CASRDQGRKNTEAFF. In nucleotides, the CDR3 is TGTGCCAGCAGGGACCAGGGTCGGAAGAACACTGAAGCTTTCTTT. The chain carries TRBV6-5 and TRBJ1-1; TRBD1 might be the D (5 bases). From germline, CDR1 is MNHEY and CDR2 SVGAGI. V shed 6 bases and J shed 1 base, with 15 bases lying between them. The CDR3 runs to 15 residues.

The chain uses TRBV7-3 and TRBJ2-1; TRBD2 matches at 9 bases. Per germline, CDR1 SGHTA and CDR2 FQGTGA. V lost 0 bases and J lost 5; bases outside the gene matches: 5. The CDR3 is made up of 16 amino acids. CDR3 in amino acids: CASSLTGAGGNNEQFF. CDR3 coding DNA: TGTGCCAGCAGCTTAACTGGAGCGGGGGGAAACAATGAGCAGTTCTTC.

V gene TRBV19 combines with J gene TRBJ1-5; TRBD1 matches at 8 bases. The germline V gene encodes CDR1 LNHDA and CDR2 SQIVND (reference sequence). This CDR3 comprises 14 residues. The V segment lost 5 bases and the J segment 6 bases; nucleotides outside the gene matches: 6. The CDR3 loop reads CASSPTGAGQPQHF. The CDR3 nucleotides are TGTGCCAGTAGTCCGACAGGGGCAGGTCAGCCCCAGCATTTT.

The chain uses TRBV5-1 and TRBJ2-1; tentative D call: TRBD1 (7 bases). CDR3 length: 14 residues. Germline CDR1 SGHRS, CDR2 YFSETQ. Trimming took 4 bases from V and 3 from J, leaving 11 bases between them. The CDR3 DNA follows: TGCGCCAGCAGCGCGGGACAGAACTACAATGAGCAGTTCTTC. As protein: CASSAGQNYNEQFF.

This chain links TRBV7-2 with TRBJ2-5, with unresolved D. The CDR3 is 12 residues long. Germline CDR1 is SGHTA and CDR2 is FQGNSA. V gave up 4 bases and J gave up 4 bases, with 7 bases separating them. DNA of the CDR3: TGTGCCAGCAGCTCATTCCCAGAGACCCAGTACTTC. Its protein is CASSSFPETQYF.

The chain employs TRBV4-2 and TRBJ1-5, with 8 bases fitting TRBD1. With 1 base clipped from V and 0 bases from J, the junction kept 5 bases outside the gene matches. CDR1 and CDR2 from the germline V gene are LGHNA and YNFKEQ. CDR3 length: 17 residues. CDR3 bases: TGTGCCAGCAGCCAAGTAAGACAGGGGAATAGCAATCAGCCCCAGCATTTT. Encoded protein: CASSQVRQGNSNQPQHF.

The chain has TRBV4-3 and TRBJ1-2, with 8 bases aligning to TRBD1. This CDR3 is built from 16 residues. With 3 bases clipped from V and 8 bases from J, the junction kept 14 bases outside the gene matches. Germline loops: CDR1 LGHNA, CDR2 YSLEER. This chain's CDR3 is CASSHGQMQGARGYTF. The CDR3 bases are TGCGCCAGCAGCCACGGTCAGATGCAGGGGGCGCGGGGCTACACCTTC.

The chain combines TRBV5-1 with TRBJ1-6, with D unresolved. Deletions cut 0 bases from V and 7 bases from J, with 11 bases between. This CDR3 contains 15 residues. The germline V gene has CDR1 SGHRS and CDR2 YFSETQ. In DNA form, the CDR3 reads TGCGCCAGCAGCTTGGTTTCCCAGACGAATTCACCCCTCCACTTT. Translation gives CASSLVSQTNSPLHF.

Details on this clone: At one end the junction does not follow the germline gene, possibly because of a read error. J is TRBJ2-7 and V is TRBV19, with TRBD2 identical over 7 bases. The CDR3 consists of 14 residues. CDR1 and CDR2 (germline): LNHDA, SQIVND (reference sequence). The CDR3 DNA reads as TGTGCCAGTAGCAACACGGGGGACTACTACCCACGCCTTTTC. The encoded protein is CASSNTGDYYPRLF.

This chain joins TRBV7-3 and TRBJ1-1; no clear D. This CDR3 comprises 13 residues. Germline V gene lookup returns CDR1 SGHTA and CDR2 FQGTGA. Between the trimmed V and J ends, which lost 4 bases and 1 base, there was a span of 7 bases. The CDR3 protein is CASSSGPNTEAFF. In DNA form, the CDR3 reads TGTGCCAGCAGCTCAGGACCGAACACTGAAGCTTTCTTT.

This clone occurred a few times. The chain recombines TRBV6-5 with TRBJ2-3, with D possibly being TRBD2 (6 bases). The CDR3 loop spans 15 amino acids. Per the germline V gene, CDR1 is MNHEY and CDR2 is SVGAGI. V was trimmed by 3 bases and J by 6 bases, leaving 16 bases between them. The CDR3 is CASSYGGLARDTQYF. DNA of the CDR3: TGTGCCAGCAGTTATGGTGGGCTAGCGCGGGATACGCAGTATTTT.

The genes are TRBV19 and TRBJ2-2; no reliable D call. Trimming removed 6 bases from V and 1 base from J, with 27 bases in between. Germline CDR1 and CDR2: LNHDA and SQIVND (reference sequence). This CDR3 region has 20 residues. The CDR3 spells CASSSNRGPLGAMNTGELFF. CDR3 nucleotides: TGTGCCAGTAGCTCGAACCGCGGCCCTTTGGGCGCGATGAACACCGGGGAGCTGTTTTTT.

The V and J genes are TRBV5-1 and TRBJ2-6, with unresolved D. Germline loops: CDR1 SGHRS, CDR2 YFSETQ. Trimming took 4 bases from V and 6 from J, leaving 17 bases between them. The CDR3 runs 16 residues. The CDR3 loop is CASSVTTEVMANVLTF. DNA for the CDR3: TGCGCCAGCAGCGTGACCACTGAAGTGATGGCCAACGTCCTGACTTTC.